The entry below describes one TCR beta chain. Its antigen is undetermined. These data belong to a study of T-cell memory formation after mild COVID-19. Overall study results and limits: Contracting clones from day 15 to 85 showed balanced CD4/CD8; later expanders favored CD4+. Researchers report contracting CD4+ clones mostly in CM and EM, with CD8+ clones in EMRA.

The authors produced TCR alpha and TCR beta cDNA libraries with sample barcodes and UMIs by 5'RACE using constant-segment primers. TCRdb reanalysed the 5' RACE reads using MiXCR and keeps one entry per CDR3 protein. The sample includes under 450,000 distinct CDR3 sequences, 13% to 15% of them seen just once. V lost 3 bases, J lost 1 base, and 18 bases lay in between. CDR3 size: 17 residues. Germline V CDR1 and CDR2: SGHRS, YFSETQ. Sequenced material: PBMCs or a T cell subset sorted from them (not recorded which). The TCR sequence derives from a man aged 18 to 30 who had mild COVID-19 (a few samples of this study predate the infection). Cell type and time point are not known. The chain couples TRBV5-1 to TRBJ2-3, with a possible D match to TRBD1 (6 bases). CDR3 loop: CASSSPGTSTRTDTQYF. CDR3 bases: TGCGCCAGCAGCTCCCCCGGGACAAGTACACGCACAGATACGCAGTATTTT.